A selection of T cell receptor beta chains follows, all from one sample in a study of regulatory T cells in long-lasting Graves disease. TCRdb used MiXCR to reprocess the multiplex PCR reads, holding one entry per CDR3 protein. The profile shows 350,000 to 500,000 distinct CDR3 sequences, 16% of them singletons. The same sample was also used in a study of T cells in Graves' hyperthyroidism and ophthalmopathy.

The material was peripheral blood mononuclear cells (PBMCs), obtained at new diagnosis, from a patient treated with antithyroid drugs. The receptor set was obtained from a woman aged 25 to 45 with Graves disease. The CDR3 runs from the conserved cysteine through the conserved F or W. Each record gives: D gene, J gene, V gene, clone size, CDR3 protein, CDR3 DNA. A D gene is named only where the DNA matches it firmly. Clone size is not always given. Where it is, it says once, few, many or a class for expanded clones.

. | TRBJ2-6 | TRBV15 | few | CATSRVGSGAGANVLTF | TGTGCCACCAGCAGAGTGGGGTCTGGGGCTGGGGCCAACGTCCTGACTTTC
. | TRBJ1-1 | TRBV27 | many | CASSYAREGTEAFF | TGTGCCAGCAGTTACGCCAGGGAGGGCACTGAAGCTTTCTTT
. | TRBJ2-5 | TRBV12-3/TRBV12-4 | many | CASSLGPERETQYF | TGTGCCAGCAGTTTAGGACCGGAGCGAGAGACCCAGTACTTC
. | TRBJ2-3 | TRBV20-1 | few | CRGGSDTQYF | TGCAGAGGGGGGTCAGATACGCAGTATTTT
TRBD1 | TRBJ1-1 | TRBV12-3/TRBV12-4 | many | CASSLEWTGRTMNTEAFF | TGTGCCAGCAGTCTAGAGTGGACAGGCAGAACCATGAACACTGAAGCTTTCTTT
. | TRBJ1-1 | TRBV25-1 | few | CASSEGGSGAFF | TGTGCCAGCAGTGAAGGCGGCTCGGGAGCTTTCTTT
. | TRBJ1-2 | TRBV6-2/TRBV6-3 | many | CATQGNRVPIGYTF | TGTGCCACGCAGGGGAACAGGGTTCCTATCGGCTACACCTTC
. | TRBJ2-3 | TRBV5-1 | . | CASSLGDGFEEYF | TGCGCCAGCAGCTTGGGGGACGGATTCGAAGAGTACTTC
TRBD1 | TRBJ1-2 | TRBV12-3/TRBV12-4 | . | CASSAGTGASSRGYTF | TGTGCCAGCAGTGCCGGGACAGGGGCCTCTTCTCGTGGCTACACCTTC
TRBD1 | TRBJ2-1 | TRBV15 | few | CATSSSRDRGYNEQFF | TGTGCCACCAGCAGCTCCCGGGACAGGGGCTACAATGAGCAGTTCTTC
. | TRBJ1-2 | TRBV29-1 | few | CSAAAVAREGKTNYGYTF | TGCAGCGCGGCCGCGGTGGCCAGGGAGGGAAAGACTAACTATGGCTACACCTTC
TRBD1 | TRBJ1-5 | TRBV6-1 | many | CASSVDRGNQPQHF | TGTGCCAGCAGTGTTGACAGGGGCAATCAGCCCCAGCATTTT
TRBD1 | TRBJ2-7 | TRBV5-4 | . | CASSTGQGLSYEQYF | TGTGCCAGCAGTACGGGACAGGGGCTCTCCTACGAGCAGTACTTC
TRBD2 | TRBJ2-1 | TRBV30 | . | CASRGGAGRSEQFF | TGTGCCTCTCGGGGGGGAGCGGGGAGAAGTGAGCAGTTCTTC
TRBD2 | TRBJ2-7 | TRBV20-1 | many | CSARDLNGQGTSGSIYEQYF | TGCAGTGCTAGAGATCTTAATGGTCAGGGTACTAGCGGGAGTATCTACGAGCAGTACTTC
. | TRBJ2-1 | TRBV14 | many | CASSQESAQGRGQFF | TGTGCCAGCAGCCAAGAATCCGCACAGGGTAGAGGGCAGTTCTTC
TRBD2 | TRBJ2-2 | TRBV18 | . | CASSPVGASGSWTGELFF | TGTGCCAGCTCACCAGTTGGAGCTAGCGGGAGTTGGACCGGGGAGCTGTTTTTT
. | TRBJ2-1 | TRBV29-1 | many | CSVPTSSGGYNEQFF | TGCAGCGTTCCAACCTCTAGTGGCGGGTACAATGAGCAGTTCTTC
. | TRBJ1-5 | TRBV5-5 | . | CASSLVGGHQPQHF | TGTGCCAGCAGCTTGGTTGGGGGGCATCAGCCCCAGCATTTT
. | TRBJ1-2 | TRBV24-1 | many | CATSEPTENYGYTF | TGTGCCACCAGTGAGCCAACAGAGAACTATGGCTACACCTTC
TRBD2 | TRBJ2-1 | TRBV20-1 | many | CSAWTSGRVNEQFF | TGCAGTGCTTGGACTAGCGGGAGGGTTAATGAGCAGTTCTTC
. | TRBJ2-3 | TRBV19 | few | CASSIDGLRRPEDTQYF | TGTGCCAGTAGTATAGATGGGTTAAGGCGTCCGGAAGATACGCAGTATTTT
. | TRBJ2-7 | TRBV4-3 | . | CASSPEAGGTYEQYF | TGCGCCAGCAGCCCCGAGGCAGGGGGGACCTACGAGCAGTACTTC
. | TRBJ2-5 | TRBV5-6 | few | CASSRRSGEETQYF | TGTGCCAGCAGCCGGCGGTCCGGGGAAGAGACCCAGTACTTC
TRBD2 | TRBJ2-3 | TRBV28 | few | CASSSIAGRDTDTQYF | TGTGCCAGCAGTTCGATAGCGGGACGGGACACAGATACGCAGTATTTT
TRBD1 | TRBJ1-1 | TRBV6-2/TRBV6-3 | few | CASSTDRDGTEAFF | TGTGCCAGCAGTACAGACAGGGACGGCACTGAAGCTTTCTTT
. | TRBJ2-6 | TRBV7-8 | many | CASSPQVEQGAISGANVLTF | TGTGCCAGCAGCCCGCAGGTCGAACAGGGAGCGATCTCTGGGGCCAACGTCCTGACTTTC
. | TRBJ2-7 | TRBV12-3/TRBV12-4 | . | CASSTDSAGWYEQYF | TGTGCCAGCAGTACCGACTCGGCAGGGTGGTACGAGCAGTACTTC
. | TRBJ2-3 | TRBV6-1 | many | CASSEANEGSSTDTQYF | TGTGCCAGCAGTGAAGCGAATGAGGGATCTAGCACAGATACGCAGTATTTT
TRBD1 | TRBJ1-1 | TRBV9 | many | CASSVDRGTEAFF | TGTGCCAGCAGCGTAGACAGGGGCACTGAAGCTTTCTTT
TRBD1 | TRBJ1-6 | TRBV7-2 | . | CASRQTGTGASPLHF | TGTGCCAGCAGGCAAACCGGGACAGGGGCTTCACCCCTCCACTTT
TRBD1 | TRBJ2-1 | TRBV27 | many | CASSSWTGGKNEQFF | TGTGCCAGCAGTTCTTGGACAGGGGGCAAGAATGAGCAGTTCTTC
. | TRBJ2-1 | TRBV11-3 | many | CASSFSLRSYNEQFF | TGTGCCAGCAGCTTTAGTCTCCGCTCCTACAATGAGCAGTTCTTC
. | TRBJ1-1 | TRBV3-1 | many | CASSQTPMDTEAFF | TGTGCCAGCAGCCAAACCCCTATGGACACTGAAGCTTTCTTT
TRBD1 | TRBJ2-1 | TRBV7-2 | . | CASSLANRGRFF | TGTGCCAGCAGCTTAGCGAACAGGGGGCGCTTCTTC
TRBD2 | TRBJ2-7 | TRBV27 | many | CASRAGTNPGYEQYF | TGTGCCAGCAGGGCCGGGACTAACCCGGGATACGAGCAGTACTTC
. | TRBJ1-2 | TRBV20-1 | . | CSARGVTVKDGYTF | TGCAGTGCTAGAGGGGTGACGGTGAAGGATGGCTACACCTTC
TRBD2 | TRBJ2-1 | TRBV6-1 | . | CASSDPFSGSWYNEQFF | TGTGCCAGCAGTGACCCCTTTAGCGGGAGTTGGTACAATGAGCAGTTCTTC
. | TRBJ1-1 | TRBV2 | many | CASISVRGANTEAFF | TGTGCCAGCATTTCGGTCCGGGGGGCGAACACTGAAGCTTTCTTT
TRBD2 | TRBJ2-3 | TRBV5-1 | many | CASSWEGETDTQYF | TGCGCCAGCAGCTGGGAGGGAGAGACAGATACGCAGTATTTT
TRBD2 | TRBJ2-2 | TRBV12-3/TRBV12-4 | . | CASSLFSGSTGELFF | TGTGCCAGCAGTTTGTTTAGCGGGTCCACCGGGGAGCTGTTTTTT
TRBD2 | TRBJ2-1 | TRBV12-3/TRBV12-4 | many | CASSLPGLAEFF | TGTGCCAGCAGCCTCCCGGGGCTAGCGGAGTTCTTC
TRBD1 | TRBJ1-2 | TRBV2 | many | CASSEEGTATGEDGGYTF | TGTGCCAGCAGTGAAGAAGGCACTGCTACAGGGGAAGATGGAGGCTACACCTTC
. | TRBJ2-5 | TRBV4-1 | . | CASSRALQETRYF | TGCGCCAGCAGCCGGGCGCTACAAGAGACCCGGTACTTC
. | TRBJ1-3 | TRBV10-3 | many | CAIMDSSSGNTIYF | TGTGCCATCATGGACAGCAGCTCTGGAAACACCATATATTTT
TRBD1 | TRBJ2-1 | TRBV11-3 | many | CASSLAKGTGQFF | TGTGCCAGCAGCTTAGCTAAGGGGACAGGTCAGTTCTTC
. | TRBJ1-1 | TRBV29-1 | many | CSVIGQMNTEAFF | TGCAGCGTTATCGGGCAGATGAACACTGAAGCTTTCTTT
. | TRBJ1-2 | TRBV12-3/TRBV12-4 | many | CASSPPGGPINYGYTF | TGTGCCAGCAGCCCCCCCGGGGGCCCTATCAACTATGGCTACACCTTC
. | TRBJ2-1 | TRBV5-1 | many | CASSPVPRQGFEQFF | TGCGCCAGCAGCCCGGTCCCGAGGCAAGGTTTTGAGCAGTTCTTC
. | TRBJ1-6 | TRBV10-1 | few | CASSESTAYNSPLHF | TGCGCCAGCAGTGAGTCGACAGCCTATAATTCACCCCTCCACTTT
TRBD1 | TRBJ1-2 | TRBV10-3 | . | CAISTGGNYGYTF | TGTGCCATCAGTACAGGGGGCAACTATGGCTACACCTTC
. | TRBJ2-7 | TRBV28 | few | CASSWRSSYEQYF | TGTGCCAGCAGTTGGCGAAGCTCCTACGAGCAGTACTTC
. | TRBJ1-2 | TRBV29-1 | few | CSVEGGGLGGYTF | TGCAGCGTTGAAGGGGGGGGTCTAGGTGGCTACACCTTC
. | TRBJ2-3 | TRBV14 | many | CASSQDPARDTQYF | TGTGCCAGCAGCCAAGACCCGGCCAGAGATACGCAGTATTTT
TRBD2 | TRBJ2-1 | TRBV20-1 | . | CSARDLGLAGNEQFF | TGCAGTGCTAGAGATCTGGGACTAGCGGGCAATGAGCAGTTCTTC